What follows is one T cell receptor (beta chain) and its context. Its antigen has not been determined. Base qualities are missing; no much larger clone stands one base away. Genomic DNA was extracted with the Qiagen DNeasy kit from unsorted PBMCs and from negatively selected CD4+ and CD8+ fractions. TCR beta CDR3 regions were amplified by immunoSEQ multiplex PCR using primers annealing to V and J segments. Amplification bias was minimized using a synthetic immune receptor repertoire, and residual bias was removed computationally after sequencing. Per the original workflow: Custom Python scripts were used to quantify repertoire diversity as the Shannon entropy index. Unsorted, CD4+ and CD8+ repertoires were analyzed separately, except in combined analyses where CD4+ and CD8+ sequences were merged in silico. Clonal expansion was defined as at least a 2-fold frequency increase after treatment relative to C1D1, with a pseudocount of 0.5 for undetected baseline clones. Clones with 0 or 1 copy at C1D1 were classified as singleton clones, and clones with 2 or more copies were classified as non-singleton clones. Clones expanded in unsorted samples were annotated as CD4+, CD8+ or unknown by matching protein sequences in sorted samples from the same patient. Wilcoxon tests on paired samples were used to test changes in diversity from C1D1 to C4D1. Entries here come from immuneACCESS through TCRdb and include only in-frame sequences with V and J called. Some clones fail to appear in such tables; in the studies checked, an unresolved V gene covers under half of the shortfall, and the cause of the remainder is unknown. V and J calls and clone size are those listed in that table; D and trimming were worked out from the DNA. Recorded for this sample are under 30,000 clones; more than 60% of them occurred a single time. Clones ranked in the top ten supply roughly 15% of the sample.

This specimen comes from a study of PD-1 blockade in classical Hodgkin lymphoma (dated by TCRdb to about 2020). About the investigation overall: Nivolumab dosing was 3 mg/kg intravenously every 2 weeks, continuing until either disease progression or unacceptable toxicity. The study used TCR beta sequencing and CyTOF to define a peripheral blood immune signature of response to PD-1 blockade in classical Hodgkin lymphoma. What the study reported, not specific to this receptor: Among trial patients, those achieving complete response had baseline diversity similar to that of newly diagnosed patients, while diversity was significantly lower in partial responders and progressors. Only a single clinical trial cohort was studied, and what caused the repertoire differences, possibly disease activity or prior therapy, remained undefined. Diversity was lower in patients who began nivolumab less than 1 year after ASCT, so these patients were left out of later analyses to avoid confounding by immune reconstitution. By C4D1, a significant rise was seen in CD4+ TCR diversity but not in CD8+ TCR diversity (p=0.0027 vs p=0.16), and the rise was most apparent among complete responders (p=0.02). Baseline TCR diversity was reported as lower in newly diagnosed patients than in healthy donors, and lower still in relapsed/refractory patients.

The time point label on this specimen signifies: cycle 2 day 1 (C2D1) of nivolumab. Relapse after autologous stem cell transplantation had occurred in all trial patients, and cohorts A, B and C were distinguished by prior brentuximab vedotin exposure. The trial cohort was composed of some 57 patients with relapsed/refractory classical Hodgkin lymphoma, for whom complete response, partial response or progressive disease was recorded as best overall response. In the multi-cohort phase II CheckMate 205 trial, trial patients received single-agent nivolumab. An independent review committee assessed best overall response by applying the 2007 International Working Group response criteria. Trial PBMCs were obtained immediately prior to nivolumab initiation (C1D1) and on therapy at cycle 2 day 1 and cycle 4 day 1. Peripheral blood was collected in 8 mL Vacutainer Cell Preparation Tubes, from which PBMCs were isolated by centrifugation and then cryopreserved.

The sample consisted of peripheral blood mononuclear cells (PBMCs), taken before the second cycle of nivolumab. This TCR was sampled from a human donor with classical Hodgkin lymphoma.

The DNA sequence is as follows: TGTGCCAGCAGCGTCCCGATCGGGGGTTCAGATACGCAGTATTTT. This codes for CASSVPIGGSDTQYF. The rearranged segments are TRBV7-9 and TRBJ2-3; the D segment could be TRBD2, given 6 matching bases. CDR1 and CDR2 were assigned from the germline V gene (reference sequence) as SEHNR and FQNEAQ. V is pared back by 5 bases and J by 4 bases, with 16 bases lying between the germline termini. The CDR3 holds 15 amino acids from the cysteine to the phenylalanine. Only the CDR3 portion is preserved as DNA: 45 bases, with reading frame beginning at the first base.